Presented here are 8 T cell receptor beta chains from one specimen sequenced in a study of cytomegalovirus exposure and HLA in healthy donors. 13 Jbeta primers and 60 Vbeta primers were used for the PCR. Sequenced by immunoSEQ multiplex PCR; TCRdb stores in-frame clones only, minus some. This table holds 110,000 to 150,000 clones, 75% to 80% found once. Sequenced material: PBMCs. The origin of the receptors is a woman aged 25 to 45 in good health and CMV-seronegative.

The V gene is TRBV19, the J gene TRBJ1-1; no clear D. Trimming removed 6 bases from V and 0 bases from J, with 8 bases in between. Germline-derived CDR1 and CDR2 are LNHDA and SQIVND (reference sequence). CDR3 length: 13 residues. The CDR3 bases are TGTGCCAGTAGCCACCCAGTGAACACTGAAGCTTTCTTT. Translating gives CASSHPVNTEAFF.

This chain links TRBV29-1 with TRBJ2-3; the D gene is possibly TRBD2 (5 bases). There are 14 residues in the CDR3. Germline CDR1 is SQVTM and CDR2 is ANQGSEA. V was cut by 5 bases and J by 4 bases, with 16 bases left in between. The CDR3 coding sequence is TGCAGCGTTCTCGCCGGGGTAATGGCAGATACGCAGTATTTT. Translating it yields CSVLAGVMADTQYF.

The V and J genes are TRBV9 and TRBJ2-3, with D possibly TRBD2 on 6 matching bases. With 4 bases removed from V and 0 bases from J, the gap between germline ends came to 15 bases. Germline CDR1 is SGDLS and CDR2 is YYNGEE. The CDR3 is 16 amino acids. CDR3 in DNA: TGTGCCAGCAGCCCAGATAGCGGATCTAGCACAGATACGCAGTATTTT. This codes for CASSPDSGSSTDTQYF.

This chain connects TRBV29-1 to TRBJ1-3, with D possibly matching TRBD1 (6 bases). Trimming took off 7 bases at V and 2 bases at J, with 12 bases between the two ends. The CDR3 has 13 residues. Germline CDR1 reads SQVTM; CDR2 reads ANQGSEA. CDR3 sequence reads: CSASGVPGNTIYF. CDR3 in DNA: TGCAGCGCGTCAGGGGTTCCTGGAAACACCATATATTTT.

The rearrangement links TRBV9 to TRBJ1-1; no reliable D call. This CDR3 spans 13 amino acids. V gave up 1 base and J gave up 1 base, with 5 bases separating them. The germline CDR1 and CDR2 sequences are SGDLS and YYNGEE. CDR3 residues: CASSVTSNTEAFF. The CDR3 DNA reads TGTGCCAGCAGCGTAACATCGAACACTGAAGCTTTCTTT.

The chain joins TRBV6-1 to TRBJ1-2; TRBD1 is a possible D gene (6 bases). This CDR3 contains 15 residues. Germline V gene sequence: CDR1 MNHNS, CDR2 SASEGT. V gave up 1 base and J gave up 4 bases, with 13 bases separating them. The CDR3: CASSEGFRGGYGYTF. CDR3 DNA: TGTGCCAGCAGTGAAGGGTTCAGGGGTGGCTATGGCTACACCTTC.

The gene calls are TRBV5-8 and TRBJ1-2, with TRBD1 matching over 9 bases. J was trimmed by 5 bases and V by 5 bases; bases with no gene match: 7. CDR1 is SGHTS, CDR2 YDEGEE, per germline. The CDR3 runs to 14 residues. The CDR3 sequence is CASRARDREYGYTF. CDR3 bases: TGTGCCAGCAGAGCGAGGGACAGGGAATATGGCTACACCTTC.

This chain joins TRBV7-3 and TRBJ2-3, with TRBD2 matching 8 bases. The CDR3 runs to 14 residues. The V segment lost 4 bases and the J segment 4 bases; nucleotides outside the gene matches: 4. Germline CDR1 SGHTA, CDR2 FQGTGA. The CDR3 is CASSSSTSADTQYF. CDR3 nucleotide sequence: TGTGCCAGCAGCTCGTCGACTAGCGCAGATACGCAGTATTTT. Full variable domain (missing parts from reference TRBV7-3 and TRBJ2-3): GAGVSQTPSNKVTEKGKYVELRCDPISGHTALYWYRQSLGQGPEFLIYFQGTGAADDSGLPNDRFFAVRPEGSVSTLKIQRTERGDSAVYLCASSSSTSADTQYFGPGTRLTVL.